This is a list of T cell receptor beta chains from one sample in a study of vaccination and CD4 T cells after COVID-19. MiXCR, run by TCRdb on the PCR reads, gives a single entry per CDR3 protein. The sample lists about 7,100 distinct CDR3 sequences, about 43% occurring once. Which antigens these TCRs recognize remains unknown. Sequences were obtained from CD4+ T cells from blood, cultured in vitro. Receptors originate from a human donor in good health. Each CDR3 is given with its conserved first and last residue. The D gene is left open where the match is weak. Some rows mark clone size as missing; the rest say once, few, many or name a class of expanded clone.

v_gene	abundance	j_gene	d_gene	CDR3nt	CDR3aa
TRBV27	few	TRBJ1-2	NA	TGTGCCAGCAGCCATAAAGGGACTTCTTATGGCTACACCTTC	CASSHKGTSYGYTF
TRBV19	NA	TRBJ1-6	NA	TGTGCCAGTAGTATGTCACAGGCGGGGATTTCACCCCTCCACTTT	CASSMSQAGISPLHF
TRBV6-2/TRBV6-3	NA	TRBJ2-7	NA	TGTGCCAGCAGTTACTCGAGACACCTTTACGAGCAGTACTTC	CASSYSRHLYEQYF
TRBV7-9	NA	TRBJ1-6	NA	TGTGCCAGCAGCTTACCAGTTGCCGGGTTTCGGAGCCTCCACTTT	CASSLPVAGFRSLHF
TRBV29-1	NA	TRBJ1-1	NA	TGCAGCGTTGAAGGGGGGGCCAGGGTAAACACTGAAGCTTTCTTT	CSVEGGARVNTEAFF
TRBV6-5	NA	TRBJ2-3	NA	TGTGCCAGCAGTTCCCGGGACGGAAGCACAGATACGCAGTATTTT	CASSSRDGSTDTQYF
TRBV27	NA	TRBJ1-2	NA	TGTGCCAGCAGTTTATACGGGTCTACCTATGGCTACACCTTC	CASSLYGSTYGYTF
TRBV19	NA	TRBJ1-2	NA	TGTGCCAGTAGTAAGCCTGCCGGAACCAGGGGAGACTATGGCTACACCTTC	CASSKPAGTRGDYGYTF
TRBV27	NA	TRBJ1-1	NA	TGTGCCAGCAGGTACGGGTTGGGTGCTGAAGCTTTCTTT	CASRYGLGAEAFF
TRBV6-1	few	TRBJ1-5	TRBD1	TGTGCCAGCAGTGAAGCTTCAGGGGGGCGACAGCCCCAGCATTTT	CASSEASGGRQPQHF
TRBV6-1	NA	TRBJ1-1	NA	TGTGCCAGCAGTCCAGGGGTTGGTGGGACTGAAGCTTTCTTT	CASSPGVGGTEAFF
TRBV25-1	once	TRBJ2-5	NA	TGTGCCAGCATTAGCGGCTCATTGGAGACCCAGTACTTC	CASISGSLETQYF